This TCR beta chain was obtained from a study of cytomegalovirus exposure and HLA in healthy donors. General observations from the study: Across donors, most TCRs were seen rarely, yet some public ones were widespread. A missense DCLRE1C variant was associated with V- and J-gene trimming of TCR beta chains in a later analysis, and an independent cohort replicated the association.

The study ran its PCR with 60 Vbeta and 13 Jbeta primers. Measured with immunoSEQ multiplex PCR; TCRdb has only the in-frame clones, and not every one. This table has about 220,000 clones, roughly 88% appearing once. The length of the CDR3 is 15 residues. Trimming cost V 0 bases and J 3 bases; bases outside gene matches: 8. Germline V gene sequence: CDR1 SQVTM, CDR2 ANQGSEA. With respect to this clone: Its cognate antigen is unknown.

The sequenced material came from PBMCs. This TCR was sampled from a boy younger than 10 in good health and CMV-seronegative. The chain is built from TRBV29-1 and TRBJ2-7; 7 bases line up with TRBD1. The chain's CDR3 is CSVEDTGTASYEQYF. The CDR3 DNA follows: TGCAGCGTTGAAGACACCGGGACAGCGAGCTACGAGCAGTACTTC.